This T cell receptor beta chain was sequenced during a study of human thymus T cells. Study-wide points: Thymic and blood repertoires appeared to show biased V and J gene usage.

This CDR3 is built from 13 residues. Per the germline V gene, CDR1 is LNHDA and CDR2 is SQIVND (reference sequence). Trimming pared 5 bases from V and 0 bases from J, leaving 8 bases between. For this clone: Its target is unknown.

The method was immunoSEQ multiplex PCR; TCRdb's version includes in-frame clones alone and lacks a portion of them. The sample includes some 44,000 clones, roughly 94% of them seen just once. Having surgery to correct congenital heart defects, healthy Finnish infants acted as the donors. The sequenced sample consisted of blood. The J gene is TRBJ2-7, the V gene TRBV19; a weak D match, TRBD1 (5 bases). The receptor comes from a girl under three years old with a congenital heart defect but otherwise immunologically healthy. The CDR3, as DNA: TGTGCCAGTAGTCAGGGTAGCTCCTACGAGCAGTACTTC. Translated, it gives CASSQGSSYEQYF.